The 23 T cell receptor beta chains below all came from one sample that was sequenced in a study of blood T cell repertoires in COVID-19. This table comes from immunoSEQ multiplex PCR, and its TCRdb copy is limited to in-frame clones, with some not included. The sample records some 190,000 clones, 80% being singletons. What was sequenced was peripheral blood. The receptors stem from a man between 60 and 75 years old with acute or convalescent COVID-19.

V is TRBV5-4 and J is TRBJ1-2; D may be TRBD1 (6 bases). The length of the CDR3 is 16 residues. The germline V gene has CDR1 SGHNT and CDR2 YYREEE (reference sequence). Trimming pared 4 bases from V and 4 bases from J, leaving 20 bases between. The CDR3, as DNA: TGTGCCAGCAGCCGATTTTTTACAGGGAACCTCTATGGCTACACCTTC. Translated, it gives CASSRFFTGNLYGYTF.

V usage is TRBV3-1 (or the pseudogene TRBV3-2) and J usage is TRBJ1-2; 7 bases align to TRBD1. The CDR3 loop spans 13 amino acids. The germline CDR1 and CDR2 sequences are LGHDT and YNNKEL (reference sequence). The junction had 5 bases not matched to a gene; V was cut back by 3 bases and J by 7 bases. The DNA of the CDR3 is TGTGCCAGCAGCCACCTACAGGGGTTTGGCTACACCTTC. Its protein product is CASSHLQGFGYTF.

The chain links TRBV19 to TRBJ1-6; 11 bases line up with TRBD1. This CDR3 is 15 amino acids long. After removal of 5 bases from V and 10 bases from J, the junction contained 7 bases not matched to a gene. The germline CDR1 and CDR2 sequences are LNHDA and SQIVND (reference sequence). The CDR3 DNA is TGTGCCAGTAGTCCCCCGGACAGGGGGCGATCACCCCTCCACTTT. Protein product: CASSPPDRGRSPLHF.

V usage is TRBV2 and J usage is TRBJ2-2, with 10 bases identical to TRBD1. Germline V gene sequence: CDR1 SNHLY, CDR2 FYNNEI. CDR3 length: 15 amino acids. The V and J ends lost 6 bases and 5 bases, in that order; junction bases with no gene match: 6. CDR3: CASRSRQGATGELFF. Written as DNA, the CDR3 is TGTGCCAGCAGGTCCAGACAGGGGGCAACCGGGGAGCTGTTTTTT.

Written as DNA, the CDR3 is TGTGCCAGCAGCCCGTTGTTGGGACAGGGCAACCTAAGACGGTTCTTC. As protein: CASSPLLGQGNLRRFF. The J gene is TRBJ2-1, the V gene TRBV28; 9 bases match TRBD1. The junction had 21 bases not matched to a gene; V was cut back by 6 bases and J by 15 bases. Germline CDR1 is MDHEN and CDR2 is SYDVKM. The CDR3 extends over 16 amino acids.

This chain joins TRBV6-2 or TRBV6-3 and TRBJ2-6, with a tentative D call TRBD1 (6 bases). This CDR3 has 15 amino acids. Germline V gene sequence: CDR1 MNHEY, CDR2 SVGEGT. Trimming cost V 2 bases and J 1 base, with 6 bases left between them. The CDR3 coding sequence is TGTGCCAGCAGTTACGGACAGTCTGGGGCCAACGTCCTGACTTTC. Translated, it gives CASSYGQSGANVLTF.

The rearrangement uses TRBV10-3 and TRBJ2-1; 8 positions match TRBD2. Germline V gene sequence: CDR1 ENHRY, CDR2 SYGVKD. The CDR3 consists of 14 residues. J lost 5 bases, V lost 6 bases, and 6 bases had no gene match. CDR3 protein: CAISLGGGNNEQFF. CDR3 nucleotide sequence: TGTGCCATCAGCCTCGGGGGGGGCAACAATGAGCAGTTCTTC.

The J gene is TRBJ1-2, the V gene TRBV2; TRBD1 matches 9 bases. The V gene end was trimmed by 1 base and the J gene end by 8 bases; junction bases not matched to a gene: 8. The CDR3 runs to 15 residues. Per the germline V gene, CDR1 is SNHLY and CDR2 is FYNNEI. CDR3 residues: CASSEENRGLGGYTF. CDR3 DNA: TGTGCCAGCAGTGAAGAAAACAGGGGGCTCGGGGGCTACACCTTC.

The chain combines TRBV30 with TRBJ2-3; no firm D call. Looked up from germline, CDR1 is GTSNPN and CDR2 is SVGIG (reference sequence). Trimming took off 0 bases at V and 2 bases at J, with 9 bases between the two ends. CDR3 length: 14 amino acids. CDR3 sequence: CAWSVLQDTDTQYF. CDR3 bases: TGTGCCTGGAGTGTCCTTCAGGACACAGATACGCAGTATTTT.

The chain has TRBV9 and TRBJ2-5; no reliable D call. Between the trimmed V and J ends, which lost 3 bases and 5 bases, there was a span of 14 bases. The germline V gene encodes CDR1 SGDLS and CDR2 YYNGEE. This CDR3 comprises 14 residues. CDR3 coding DNA: TGTGCCAGCAGCGCCCCGACTGTAAGCGAGACCCAGTACTTC. Its translation is CASSAPTVSETQYF. Full variable domain (outside the CDR3, taken from reference TRBV9 and TRBJ2-5): DSGVTQTPKHLITATGQRVTLRCSPRSGDLSVYWYQQSLDQGLQFLIQYYNGEERAKGNILERFSAQQFPDLHSELNLSSLELGDSALYFCASSAPTVSETQYFGPGTRLLVL.

There are a few counts of this clone. J is TRBJ2-2 and V is TRBV12-3 or TRBV12-4; D is perhaps TRBD1 (6 bases). The CDR3 covers 13 residues. V lost 7 bases to trimming and J lost 7 bases, with 13 bases between them. CDR3 in DNA: TGTGCCAGCACCCAGGGGCTGGGCGGGGAGCTGTTTTTT. It encodes CASTQGLGGELFF.

Points on this clone: A junction boundary mismatches the germline segment, possibly from a read error. The V call is TRBV2, the J call TRBJ2-3; 8 nucleotides match TRBD2. The CDR3 has 15 residues. The V gene's germline CDR1 is SNHLY and CDR2 FYNNEI. DNA of the CDR3: TGTGCCAGCAGTGATCCGAGCGGGAGCAGAGATACGCAGTATTTT. This codes for CASSDPSGSRDTQYF.

Only one count was recorded for this clone. This chain connects TRBV11-2 to TRBJ1-1; D possibly corresponds to TRBD1 (6 bases). The germline V gene has CDR1 SGHAT and CDR2 FQNNGV. With 4 bases removed from V and 5 bases from J, the gap between germline ends came to 11 bases. This CDR3 is 13 amino acids long. The CDR3 bases are TGTGCCAGCAGCTCAAACAGGGAGACTGAAGCTTTCTTT. This gives the protein CASSSNRETEAFF.

This rearrangement joins TRBV19 to TRBJ1-2; D is possibly TRBD1 (6 bases). The germline V and J ends were trimmed by 3 bases and 6 bases, with 8 bases remaining between them. From germline, CDR1 is LNHDA and CDR2 SQIVND (reference sequence). This CDR3 spans 12 amino acids. CDR3 nucleotide sequence: TGTGCCAGTAGTATCTACAGGGATGGCTACACCTTC. Translated, it gives CASSIYRDGYTF.

In regard to this clone: This CDR3 is also generated by other DNA sequences in the sample. The chain links TRBV6-5 to TRBJ1-2; 10 bases line up with TRBD1. Germline V gene sequence: CDR1 MNHEY, CDR2 SVGAGI. This CDR3 has 14 residues. After removal of 6 bases from V and 5 bases from J, the junction contained 6 bases not matched to a gene. In DNA, the CDR3 is TGTGCCAGCAGAACCGGACAGGGGGAGTATGGCTACACCTTC. As protein: CASRTGQGEYGYTF.

The rearrangement uses TRBV6-1 and TRBJ2-7, with 9 nucleotides matching TRBD1. This CDR3 spans 15 amino acids. The germline V gene encodes CDR1 MNHNS and CDR2 SASEGT. Unmatched junction bases numbered 4, after V lost 3 bases and J lost 1 base. Written as DNA, the CDR3 is TGTGCCAGCAGTGATCTGACAGGGGGTTCCTACGAGCAGTACTTC. It specifies CASSDLTGGSYEQYF.

This clone turned up a few times. The chain uses TRBV19 and TRBJ2-5; D remains ambiguous. Trimming removed 6 bases at V and 5 bases at J, with 10 bases between. Germline assignment: CDR1 LNHDA and CDR2 SQIVND (reference sequence). CDR3 size: 12 residues. CDR3 coding DNA: TGTGCCAGTAGCACTCACCGCGAGACCCAGTACTTC. Translation gives CASSTHRETQYF.

The V call is TRBV6-5, the J call TRBJ1-2; 10 bases match TRBD1. This CDR3 has 15 residues. J was trimmed by 5 bases and V by 7 bases; bases with no gene match: 10. Germline V gives CDR1 MNHEY, CDR2 SVGAGI. Here the CDR3 reads CASTLYGTGVYGYTF. For the CDR3, the DNA is TGTGCCAGCACCTTGTACGGGACAGGGGTTTATGGCTACACCTTC.

This chain links TRBV11-2 with TRBJ1-3; D is perhaps TRBD1 (5 bases). V was trimmed by 1 base and J by 10 bases, leaving 11 bases between them. Germline V gives CDR1 SGHAT, CDR2 FQNNGV. The CDR3 is 13 residues long. CDR3 bases: TGTGCCAGCAGCTTAGGTATGGGGCGAACCATATATTTT. It is translated as CASSLGMGRTIYF.

This clone was counted a few times. CDR3 nucleotides: TGTGCCAGCAGTGTCTGGGACTCGGCTTTCTTT. This gives the protein CASSVWDSAFF. V and J are TRBV25-1 and TRBJ1-1, with D perhaps matching TRBD1 (5 bases). The V and J ends lost 4 bases and 11 bases respectively, with 11 bases between them. CDR3 length equals 11 residues. Germline loops: CDR1 MGHDK, CDR2 SYGVNS.

This clone occurred a few times. V usage is TRBV6-5 and J usage is TRBJ1-5; D ambiguous. Between the trimmed V and J ends, which lost 6 bases and 7 bases, there was a span of 13 bases. The CDR3 covers 13 residues. The germline gives CDR1 MNHEY, CDR2 SVGAGI. CDR3 loop: CASRYPGGQPQHF. CDR3 DNA sequence: TGTGCCAGCAGGTACCCCGGCGGGCAGCCCCAGCATTTT.

The V gene is TRBV6-4, the J gene TRBJ1-2; a possible D gene is TRBD1 (5 bases). Per the germline V gene, CDR1 is MRHNA and CDR2 is SNTAGT. This CDR3 is 12 amino acids long. V dropped 2 bases and J dropped 9 bases, with 10 bases sitting between them. CDR3 loop: CASSDGARRYTF. The CDR3 nucleotides are TGTGCCAGCAGTGACGGGGCTCGTCGCTACACCTTC.

The rearrangement joins TRBV19 to TRBJ2-5; 7 bases map to TRBD1. Per germline, CDR1 LNHDA and CDR2 SQIVND (reference sequence). Losses at the gene ends were 6 bases for V and 2 bases for J; bases not matched to a gene: 9. CDR3 length: 15 amino acids. The CDR3 region is CASRRGQLGQETQYF. DNA of the CDR3: TGTGCCAGTAGGAGGGGGCAGTTGGGGCAAGAGACCCAGTACTTC. The whole variable domain, filled in from reference TRBV19 and TRBJ2-5, reads DGGITQSPKYLFRKEGQNVTLSCEQNLNHDAMYWYRQDPGQGLRLIYYSQIVNDFQKGDIAEGYSVSREKKESFPLTVTSAQKNPTAFYLCASRRGQLGQETQYFGPGTRLLVL.